The T cell receptor beta chain under discussion was sequenced for a study of T cell responses to AZD1222 COVID-19 vaccine. This CDR3 contains 13 residues. Germline V gene data show CDR1 as SGHRS and CDR2 as YFSETQ. Trimming left V 0 bases short and J 7 bases short, with 11 bases between. The method was immunoSEQ multiplex PCR; TCRdb's version includes in-frame clones alone and lacks a portion of them. Of 90,000 to 110,000 clones listed, approximately 88% are singletons. The receptor was isolated from an adult in good health. The specimen was peripheral blood, collected on day 0 of AZD1222 vaccination. V gene TRBV5-1 combines with J gene TRBJ2-7; D may be TRBD1 (6 bases). Here the CDR3 reads CASSLGQGFEQYF. CDR3 in DNA: TGCGCCAGCAGCTTGGGGCAGGGGTTTGAGCAGTACTTC.